These T cell receptor beta chains were read from a single sample in a study of regulatory T cells in long-lasting Graves disease. TCRdb processed the multiplex PCR reads anew with MiXCR; each CDR3 protein has one entry. The top ten clones hold 16% of a sample with about 470,000 distinct CDR3 sequences, about 16% of them seen once. The sample was also linked to a second study, of T cells in Graves' hyperthyroidism and ophthalmopathy.

This material consisted of peripheral blood mononuclear cells (PBMCs), taken at new diagnosis, from a patient treated with antithyroid drugs. These receptors were collected from a woman aged 30 to 39 with Graves disease. The CDR3 runs from the conserved cysteine through the conserved F or W. The order of the fields is clone size, D gene, J gene, V gene, CDR3 protein, CDR3 DNA. A D gene is named only where the DNA matches it firmly. Size is omitted from some rows. Given values are once, few, many or a class for expanded clones.

size: once
D: NA
J: TRBJ1-3
V: TRBV6-2/TRBV6-3
CDR3: CASSETPRGNTIYF
DNA: TGTGCCAGCAGTGAAACTCCCCGCGGAAACACCATATATTTT

size: few
D: NA
J: TRBJ1-3
V: TRBV18
CDR3: CASSSTVSGNTIYF
DNA: TGTGCCAGCTCATCGACAGTCTCTGGAAACACCATATATTTT

size: NA
D: NA
J: TRBJ2-1
V: TRBV20-1
CDR3: CSAILGTGGFGEQFF
DNA: TGCAGTGCTATCCTCGGGACTGGTGGGTTCGGTGAGCAGTTCTTC

size: few
D: NA
J: TRBJ1-2
V: TRBV4-1
CDR3: CASSQVNSPLSYGYTF
DNA: TGCGCCAGCAGCCAAGTTAACTCGCCACTTAGCTATGGCTACACCTTC

size: many
D: NA
J: TRBJ1-2
V: TRBV24-1
CDR3: CATSVGTPPGQPSYTF
DNA: TGTGCCACCAGTGTCGGGACGCCACCCGGGCAACCTAGCTACACCTTC

size: NA
D: NA
J: TRBJ2-1
V: TRBV7-9
CDR3: CASSSAPLEFDEQFF
DNA: TGTGCCAGCAGCTCAGCACCCCTGGAGTTCGATGAGCAGTTCTTC

size: many
D: NA
J: TRBJ1-2
V: TRBV28
CDR3: CASSPPDRRNGYTF
DNA: TGTGCCAGCAGTCCCCCCGACAGGAGGAATGGCTACACCTTC

size: few
D: NA
J: TRBJ1-1
V: TRBV28
CDR3: CASRIWTAEAFF
DNA: TGTGCCAGCAGAATCTGGACAGCTGAAGCTTTCTTT

size: few
D: NA
J: TRBJ1-2
V: TRBV19
CDR3: CASSSPTSYGYTF
DNA: TGTGCCAGTAGTTCTCCTACTAGCTATGGCTACACCTTC

size: NA
D: TRBD1
J: TRBJ1-2
V: TRBV6-2/TRBV6-3
CDR3: CASSRQGDYGYTF
DNA: TGTGCCAGCAGTCGACAGGGCGACTATGGCTACACCTTC

size: many
D: TRBD1
J: TRBJ2-7
V: TRBV12-5
CDR3: CASAPAGQGTEQYF
DNA: TGTGCTAGTGCCCCCGCGGGACAGGGGACTGAGCAGTACTTC

size: few
D: TRBD1
J: TRBJ1-5
V: TRBV27
CDR3: CASRRWGQVAQPQHF
DNA: TGTGCCAGCAGGCGCTGGGGACAGGTTGCCCAGCCCCAGCATTTT

size: few
D: TRBD1
J: TRBJ2-6
V: TRBV5-1
CDR3: CASRGTGPRGANVLTF
DNA: TGCGCCAGCAGGGGGACAGGCCCCCGGGGGGCCAACGTCCTGACTTTC

size: many
D: NA
J: TRBJ2-7
V: TRBV10-3
CDR3: CAISESNEQYF
DNA: TGTGCCATCAGTGAGTCTAACGAGCAGTACTTC

size: many
D: TRBD1
J: TRBJ2-2
V: TRBV5-1
CDR3: CASSGRTGTNTGELFF
DNA: TGCGCCAGCAGCGGGCGGACAGGGACGAACACCGGGGAGCTGTTTTTT

size: NA
D: NA
J: TRBJ1-2
V: TRBV10-3
CDR3: CAISETASRGYTF
DNA: TGTGCCATCAGTGAGACAGCTTCGCGGGGCTACACCTTC

size: many
D: NA
J: TRBJ2-7
V: TRBV5-1
CDR3: CASSFSRILGYEQYF
DNA: TGCGCCAGCAGCTTTTCGAGGATACTCGGCTACGAGCAGTACTTC

size: many
D: TRBD1
J: TRBJ2-1
V: TRBV30
CDR3: CAWSVGTAIYNEQFF
DNA: TGTGCCTGGAGTGTAGGGACAGCTATCTACAATGAGCAGTTCTTC

size: NA
D: TRBD2
J: TRBJ2-1
V: TRBV12-3/TRBV12-4
CDR3: CASSWRLAGNNEQFF
DNA: TGTGCCAGCAGTTGGAGACTAGCGGGGAACAATGAGCAGTTCTTC

size: few
D: NA
J: TRBJ2-2
V: TRBV4-2
CDR3: CASSQTTGELFF
DNA: TGTGCCAGCAGCCAGACCACCGGGGAGCTGTTTTTT

size: NA
D: TRBD2
J: TRBJ2-3
V: TRBV12-3/TRBV12-4
CDR3: CASIPTSGRAADTQYF
DNA: TGTGCCAGCATCCCGACTAGCGGGAGGGCCGCAGATACGCAGTATTTT

size: many
D: TRBD2
J: TRBJ2-4
V: TRBV2
CDR3: CASEGTSGNPPNIQYF
DNA: TGTGCCAGCGAAGGGACTAGCGGAAACCCCCCAAACATTCAGTACTTC

size: many
D: TRBD1
J: TRBJ2-7
V: TRBV6-9
CDR3: CASSYRGPWDYEQYF
DNA: TGTGCCAGCAGTTACAGGGGGCCCTGGGACTACGAGCAGTACTTC

size: many
D: NA
J: TRBJ2-1
V: TRBV5-1
CDR3: CASSKLSPSSYNEQFF
DNA: TGCGCCAGCAGCAAGCTTAGCCCGAGCTCCTACAATGAGCAGTTCTTC

size: NA
D: NA
J: TRBJ2-7
V: TRBV27
CDR3: CASSSRRYEQYF
DNA: TGTGCCAGCAGTTCCCGACGCTACGAGCAGTACTTC

size: NA
D: TRBD1
J: TRBJ2-1
V: TRBV4-1
CDR3: CASSVRTGNNEQFF
DNA: TGCGCCAGCAGCGTCCGGACAGGGAACAATGAGCAGTTCTTC

size: NA
D: NA
J: TRBJ2-6
V: TRBV6-1
CDR3: CASRLTTPTGLSGANVLTF
DNA: TGTGCCAGCAGGCTAACTACTCCTACAGGCCTCTCGGGGGCCAACGTCCTGACTTTC

size: many
D: TRBD2
J: TRBJ2-7
V: TRBV20-1
CDR3: CSAHPSGLVAEQYF
DNA: TGCAGTGCCCACCCTTCGGGACTAGTAGCCGAGCAGTACTTC

size: NA
D: NA
J: TRBJ2-3
V: TRBV25-1
CDR3: CASSERGGPTDTQYF
DNA: TGTGCCAGCAGTGAAAGGGGCGGTCCCACAGATACGCAGTATTTT

size: few
D: TRBD1
J: TRBJ2-7
V: TRBV27
CDR3: CASRDGQGPYEQYF
DNA: TGTGCCAGCCGAGACGGACAGGGCCCCTACGAGCAGTACTTC

size: NA
D: NA
J: TRBJ1-4
V: TRBV20-1
CDR3: CSARVLTATNEKLFF
DNA: TGCAGTGCTAGAGTTCTTACAGCAACTAATGAAAAACTGTTTTTT

size: few
D: TRBD1
J: TRBJ2-7
V: TRBV7-9
CDR3: CASSPRDRGPEQYF
DNA: TGTGCCAGCAGCCCCCGGGACAGGGGTCCCGAGCAGTACTTC

size: many
D: NA
J: TRBJ1-1
V: TRBV4-1
CDR3: CASSQQVSMNTEAFF
DNA: TGCGCCAGCAGCCAACAGGTCAGCATGAACACTGAAGCTTTCTTT

size: few
D: NA
J: TRBJ2-2
V: TRBV15
CDR3: CATSRDLITGELFF
DNA: TGTGCCACCAGCAGAGATCTAATAACCGGGGAGCTGTTTTTT

size: many
D: TRBD2
J: TRBJ2-1
V: TRBV2
CDR3: CASSSGLEQFF
DNA: TGTGCCAGCAGTTCGGGACTAGAGCAGTTCTTC

size: many
D: NA
J: TRBJ2-7
V: TRBV11-2
CDR3: CASSLGSLSSYEQYF
DNA: TGTGCCAGCAGCTTAGGTAGCCTTAGCTCCTACGAGCAGTACTTC

size: many
D: NA
J: TRBJ2-7
V: TRBV27
CDR3: CASSSIPSPGRYEQYF
DNA: TGTGCCAGCAGTTCTATTCCTTCTCCGGGCCGCTACGAGCAGTACTTC